Included here is one T cell receptor (beta chain) sequence, with context. Antigen specificity is unknown. These data are taken from a study of cytomegalovirus exposure and HLA in healthy donors. Study-level points and caveats: Despite most TCR sequences being rare, some public TCRs occurred in many donors. Three chains tied to CMV proved CMV antigen-specific in vitro. First-cohort TCR clusters tended to co-occur in the roughly 130 validation repertoires, a later analysis found. Researchers catalogued about 150 TCR beta chains as cytomegalovirus-associated.

The CDR3 consists of 16 residues. Germline CDR1 MNHEY, CDR2 SMNVEV (reference sequence). The V and J ends lost 0 bases and 9 bases respectively, with 18 bases between them. Clones were read by immunoSEQ multiplex PCR, and TCRdb kept only the in-frame ones, dropping some. The data show about 280,000 clones, over 75% seen once. The receptor comes from a woman in her late teens or twenties in good health and CMV-seronegative. Source material: PBMCs. This chain uses TRBV27 with TRBJ2-1, with D possibly being TRBD2 (6 bases). CDR3 sequence reads: CASSLSEGFPSGEQFF. CDR3 nucleotide sequence: TGTGCCAGCAGTTTATCGGAGGGCTTCCCGTCGGGTGAGCAGTTCTTC.